These T cell receptor beta chains were read from a single sample in a study of neurological immune-mediated disorders. A single record per CDR3 protein comes from TCRdb applying MiXCR to the 5' RACE reads. The sample comprises 20,000 to 30,000 distinct CDR3 sequences, less than 15% of which are singletons, and 4.5% to 5.5% rests with the top ten. Sample: CD4+ T cells from blood. The receptor source for this set is a female donor with HTLV-1-associated myelopathy (HAM/TSP). CDR3s include the opening cysteine and the closing phenylalanine or tryptophan.

v_gene	j_gene	CDR3aa
TRBV5-1	TRBJ1-1	CASSGGQGGTEAFF
TRBV11-2	TRBJ1-2	CASRSTGGYGYTF
TRBV20-1	TRBJ2-3	CSASGLAGGGDTQYF
TRBV20-1	TRBJ1-2	CSAHRARVGYTF
TRBV28	TRBJ1-5	CASSLYFGTMNQPQHF
TRBV10-3	TRBJ2-5	CAISGDSKGPQETQYF
TRBV20-1	TRBJ2-3	CSGVRDRATDTQYF
TRBV5-1	TRBJ1-1	CASSLEQTMNTEAFF
TRBV20-1	TRBJ2-3	CSASPSGRAEFF
TRBV20-1	TRBJ2-5	CSARDQRGTGRGVSLTQYF
TRBV20-1	TRBJ2-3	CSAWTSSLGRTDTQYF
TRBV5-1	TRBJ2-5	CASSTGGGETQYF
TRBV3-1	TRBJ2-5	CASSQLSGIQETQYF
TRBV6-5	TRBJ2-3	CASSSLAFDTDTQYF
TRBV5-1	TRBJ2-6	CASSPQTGNGANVLTF
TRBV6-5	TRBJ1-2	CATGTGGFGYTF
TRBV14	TRBJ2-7	CASSQEGLSEQYF